This TCR beta chain was captured by sequencing in a study of post-analysis software for immune sequencing data. Worth noting for this clonotype: Its antigen is not identified.

The germline V and J ends were trimmed by 7 bases and 6 bases, with 19 bases remaining between them. Germline CDR1 is MNHEY and CDR2 is SVGEGT. This CDR3 comprises 15 residues. Unique molecular identifiers were built into the TCR beta cDNA libraries. TCRdb processed the PCR reads anew with MiXCR; each CDR3 protein has one entry. The data contain 150,000 to 200,000 distinct CDR3 sequences, 35% to 40% of them singletons. The study, taken as a whole, reports: Relative to controls, patients with multiple sclerosis showed significantly lower normalized Chao1 diversity.

The source is a girl aged 10 to 17 with multiple sclerosis. This rearrangement joins TRBV6-2 or TRBV6-3 to TRBJ1-5; D call uncertain. Specimen: blood, collected after autologous hematopoietic stem cell transplantation. CDR3 residues: CASTSTIPVPQPQHF. As DNA, the CDR3 is TGTGCCAGCACCTCTACTATCCCGGTTCCTCAGCCCCAGCATTTT.